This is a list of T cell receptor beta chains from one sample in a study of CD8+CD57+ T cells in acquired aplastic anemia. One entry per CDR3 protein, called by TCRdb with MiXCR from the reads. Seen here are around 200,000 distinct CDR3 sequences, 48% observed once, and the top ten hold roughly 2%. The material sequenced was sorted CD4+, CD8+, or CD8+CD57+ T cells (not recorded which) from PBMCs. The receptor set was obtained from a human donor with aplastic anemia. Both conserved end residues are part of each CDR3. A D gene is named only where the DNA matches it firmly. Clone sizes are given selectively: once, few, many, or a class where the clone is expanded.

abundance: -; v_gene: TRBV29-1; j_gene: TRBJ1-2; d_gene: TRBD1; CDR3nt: TGCAGCGTTGAAGAAGGGGGCATCGGAGGGAGTGGCTACACCTTC; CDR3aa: CSVEEGGIGGSGYTF
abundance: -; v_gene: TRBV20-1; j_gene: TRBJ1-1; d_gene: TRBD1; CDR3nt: TGCAGTGCGATGGACAGGGGCGAGTTTGAAGCTTTCTTC; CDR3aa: CSAMDRGEFEAFF
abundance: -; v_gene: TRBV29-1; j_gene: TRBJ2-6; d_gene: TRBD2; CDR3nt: TGCAGCGTTGCTCTAGCGGGTTACTCTGGCGCCAACGTCCTGACTTTC; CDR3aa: CSVALAGYSGANVLTF
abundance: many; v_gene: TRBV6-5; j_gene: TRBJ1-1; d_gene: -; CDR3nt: TGTGCCAGCAGTTTGGGCGTGAACACTGAAGCTTTCTTT; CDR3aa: CASSLGVNTEAFF
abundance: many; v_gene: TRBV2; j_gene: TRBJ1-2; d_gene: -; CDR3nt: TGTGCCAGCAGTCCCGACGGGACCCCTGGCTACACCTTC; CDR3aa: CASSPDGTPGYTF
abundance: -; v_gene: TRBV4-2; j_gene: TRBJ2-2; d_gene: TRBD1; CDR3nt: TGTGCCAGCAGCCAAGCCAGGGGGCGGGAGCTGTTTTTT; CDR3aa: CASSQARGRELFF
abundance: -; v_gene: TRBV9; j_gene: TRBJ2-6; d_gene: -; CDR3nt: TGTGCCAGCAGCGCCGTCCACTCTGGGGCCAACGTCCTGACTTTC; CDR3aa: CASSAVHSGANVLTF
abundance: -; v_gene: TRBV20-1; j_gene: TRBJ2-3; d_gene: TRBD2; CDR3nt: TGCAGTGCTAGTTGGGGAGGGATTAGCACAGATACGCAGTATTTT; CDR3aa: CSASWGGISTDTQYF
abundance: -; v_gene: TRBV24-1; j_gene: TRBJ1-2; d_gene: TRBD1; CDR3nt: TGTGCCACCAGTGACTCAACAGGGGGCGCATTGGAAGGCTACACCTTC; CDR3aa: CATSDSTGGALEGYTF
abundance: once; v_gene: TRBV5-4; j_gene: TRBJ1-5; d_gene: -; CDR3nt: TGTGCCAGCAGTTCGCGGGGGCCTTATCAGCCCCAGCATTTT; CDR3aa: CASSSRGPYQPQHF
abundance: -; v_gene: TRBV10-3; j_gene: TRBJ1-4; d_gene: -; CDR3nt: TGTGCCATCAGTGAGAAAGGCAAGAATGAAAAACTGTTTTTT; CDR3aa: CAISEKGKNEKLFF
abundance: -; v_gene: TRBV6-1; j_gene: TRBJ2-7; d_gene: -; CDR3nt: TGTGCCAGCAGTGCAGGGGAACCCTACGAGCAGTACTTC; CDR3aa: CASSAGEPYEQYF
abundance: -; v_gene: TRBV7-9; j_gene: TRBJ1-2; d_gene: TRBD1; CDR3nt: TGTGCCAGCAGTAAAGACAGGGACTATGGCCACACCTTC; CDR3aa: CASSKDRDYGHTF
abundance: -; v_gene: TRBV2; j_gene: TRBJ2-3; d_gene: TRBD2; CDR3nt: TGTGCCAGCACCGAAGGACTAGCGGGAGACCGCACAGATACGCAGTATTTT; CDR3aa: CASTEGLAGDRTDTQYF
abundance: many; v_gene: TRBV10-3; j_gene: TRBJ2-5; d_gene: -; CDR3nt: TGTGCCATCAGCGGAGGACAACAAGAGACCCAGTACTTC; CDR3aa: CAISGGQQETQYF
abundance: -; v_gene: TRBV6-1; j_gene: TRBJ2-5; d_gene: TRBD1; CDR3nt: TGTGCCAGCAGCTGGGACAGACCTTATAGAGACCAAGAGACCCAGTACTTC; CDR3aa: CASSWDRPYRDQETQYF
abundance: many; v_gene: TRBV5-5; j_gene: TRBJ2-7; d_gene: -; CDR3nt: TGTGCCAGCAGCTTGGGCCCGGGGTACATCTACGAGCAGTACTTC; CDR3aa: CASSLGPGYIYEQYF
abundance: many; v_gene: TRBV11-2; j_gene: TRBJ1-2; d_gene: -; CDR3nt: TGTGCCAGCAGCTTAGAAGCAGGGGCGTCCAATGGCTACACCTTC; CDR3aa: CASSLEAGASNGYTF
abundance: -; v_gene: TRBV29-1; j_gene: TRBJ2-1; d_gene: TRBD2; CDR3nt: TGCAGCGTTGCGGGAGAAGCGGGAGGGCCCAGGAATGAGCAGTTCTTC; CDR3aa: CSVAGEAGGPRNEQFF
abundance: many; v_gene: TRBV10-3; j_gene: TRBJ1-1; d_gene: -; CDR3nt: TGTGCCATCAGTGCTTCGAACACTGAAGCTTTCTTT; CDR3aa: CAISASNTEAFF
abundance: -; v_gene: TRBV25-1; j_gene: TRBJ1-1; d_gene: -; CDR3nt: TGTGCCATCAGTGAATACTGGAGGGATGATGAAGCTTTCTTT; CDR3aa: CAISEYWRDDEAFF
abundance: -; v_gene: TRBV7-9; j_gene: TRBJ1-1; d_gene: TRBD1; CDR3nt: TGTGCCAGCAGCAACCCAGGGGGCACTGAAGCTTTCTTT; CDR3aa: CASSNPGGTEAFF
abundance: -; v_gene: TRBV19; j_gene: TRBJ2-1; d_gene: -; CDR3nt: TGTGCCAGTAGTATCCGGATTAAGAATGAGCAGTTCTTC; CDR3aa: CASSIRIKNEQFF
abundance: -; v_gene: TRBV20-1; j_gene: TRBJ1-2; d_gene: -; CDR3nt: TGCAGTGCCAGAGGTGGGGCAGCCGGCTATGGCTACACCTTC; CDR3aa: CSARGGAAGYGYTF
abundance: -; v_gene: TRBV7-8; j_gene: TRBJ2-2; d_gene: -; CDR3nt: TGTGCCAGCAGCACCAGGGAAACCGGGGAGCTGTTTTTT; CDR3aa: CASSTRETGELFF
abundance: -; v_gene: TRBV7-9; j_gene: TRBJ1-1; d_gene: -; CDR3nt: TGTGCCAGCAGTGGACAGAGGAACACTGAAGCTTTCTTT; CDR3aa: CASSGQRNTEAFF
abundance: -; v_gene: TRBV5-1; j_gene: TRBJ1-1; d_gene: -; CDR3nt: TGCGCCAGCAGCCTCCGACAAGCTAAGAACACTGAAGCTTTCTTT; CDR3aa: CASSLRQAKNTEAFF
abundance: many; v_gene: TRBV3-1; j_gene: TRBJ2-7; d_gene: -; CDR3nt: TGTGCCAGCAGCCCTTTGGGCGGGTACGAGCAGTACTTC; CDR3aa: CASSPLGGYEQYF
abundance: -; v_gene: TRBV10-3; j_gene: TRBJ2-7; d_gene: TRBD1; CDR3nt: TGTGCCATCAGTGAACCGGACAGGGCCTACGAGCAGTACTTC; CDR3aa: CAISEPDRAYEQYF
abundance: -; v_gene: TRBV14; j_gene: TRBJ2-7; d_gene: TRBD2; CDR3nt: TGTGCCAGCAGCCAAGTCGGACTAGTCACCTACGAGCAGTACTTC; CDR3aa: CASSQVGLVTYEQYF
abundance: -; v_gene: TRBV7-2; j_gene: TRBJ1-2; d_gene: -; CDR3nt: TGTGCCAGCAGCTCGGGACGCCCCTATGGCTACACCTTC; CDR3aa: CASSSGRPYGYTF
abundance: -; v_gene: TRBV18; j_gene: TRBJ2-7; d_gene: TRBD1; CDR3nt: TGTGCCAGCTCTCACCTGATGACAGGGCCTTTGTCCTACGAGCAGCACTTC; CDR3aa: CASSHLMTGPLSYEQHF
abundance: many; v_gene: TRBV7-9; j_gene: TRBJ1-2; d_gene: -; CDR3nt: TGTGCCAGCAACCCGGAGGGGGTTAACTATGGCTACACCTTC; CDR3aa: CASNPEGVNYGYTF
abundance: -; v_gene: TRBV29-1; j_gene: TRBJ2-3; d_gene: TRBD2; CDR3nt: TGCAGCGCTGCGGGGGGGCTTCTTGATACGCAGTATTTT; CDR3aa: CSAAGGLLDTQYF
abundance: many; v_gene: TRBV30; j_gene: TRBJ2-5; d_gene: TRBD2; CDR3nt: TGTGCCTGGAGCGGGAGGAAGGAGACCCAGTACTTC; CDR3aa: CAWSGRKETQYF
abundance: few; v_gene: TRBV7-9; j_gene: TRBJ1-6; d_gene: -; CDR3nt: TGTGCCAGCAGCCCAATTACAGGGAACAATTCACCCCTCCACTTT; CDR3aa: CASSPITGNNSPLHF
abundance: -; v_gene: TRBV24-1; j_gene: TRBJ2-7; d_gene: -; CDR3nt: TGTGCCACCAGTGATAACGGGGGACGCTACGAGCAGTACTTC; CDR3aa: CATSDNGGRYEQYF
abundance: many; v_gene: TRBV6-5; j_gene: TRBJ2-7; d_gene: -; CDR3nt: TGTGCCAGCAGTTACGGACACGCCTACGAGCAGTACTTC; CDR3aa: CASSYGHAYEQYF
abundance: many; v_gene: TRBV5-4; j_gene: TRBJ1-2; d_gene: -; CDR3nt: TGTGCCAGCAGGGGAGCGACAGATAACTATGGCTACACCTTC; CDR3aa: CASRGATDNYGYTF
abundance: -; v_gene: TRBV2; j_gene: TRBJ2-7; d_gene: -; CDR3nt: TGTGCCAGCTCATGGGGTGGCAGGGAGAACTACGAGCAGTACTTC; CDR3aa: CASSWGGRENYEQYF
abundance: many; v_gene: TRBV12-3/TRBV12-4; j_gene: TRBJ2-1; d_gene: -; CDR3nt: TGTGCCAGCAGTTTAACACAGAGCTCCTACAATGAGCAGTTCTTC; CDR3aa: CASSLTQSSYNEQFF
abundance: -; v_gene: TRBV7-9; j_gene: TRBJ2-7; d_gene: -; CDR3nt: TGTGCCAGCAGGGGAACAGGGGGGGTGTACGAGCAGTACTTC; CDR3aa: CASRGTGGVYEQYF
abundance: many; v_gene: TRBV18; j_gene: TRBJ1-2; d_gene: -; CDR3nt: TGTGCCAGCTCACCAGGGCGATATGGCTACACCTTC; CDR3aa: CASSPGRYGYTF
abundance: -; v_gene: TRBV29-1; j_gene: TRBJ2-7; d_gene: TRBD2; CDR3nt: TGCAGCGTTGATTTCGGGAGGGGTTACGAGCAGTACTTC; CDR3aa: CSVDFGRGYEQYF
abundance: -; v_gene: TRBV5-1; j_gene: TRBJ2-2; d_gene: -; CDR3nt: TGCGCCAGCAGTCTGGATCCTTACACCGGGGAGCTGTTTTTT; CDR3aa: CASSLDPYTGELFF
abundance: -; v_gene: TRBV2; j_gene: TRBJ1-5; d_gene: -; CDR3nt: TGTGCCAGCGGTGGCGACGATCAGCCCCAGCATTTT; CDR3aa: CASGGDDQPQHF
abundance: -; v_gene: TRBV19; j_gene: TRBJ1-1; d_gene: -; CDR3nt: TGTGCCAGTAGTCCCCGCCGGGCCTCAGTAAGGAACACTGAAGCTTTCTTT; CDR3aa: CASSPRRASVRNTEAFF
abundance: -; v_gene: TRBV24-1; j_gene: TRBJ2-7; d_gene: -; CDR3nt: TGTGCCACCAGTGATTACCCTGGGACTTCGCCTAGGGAGCAGTACTTC; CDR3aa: CATSDYPGTSPREQYF
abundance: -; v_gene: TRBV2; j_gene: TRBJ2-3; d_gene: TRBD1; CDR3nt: TGTGCCAGCAGTGAGGGACAGGGGAACACAGATACGCAGTATTTT; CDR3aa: CASSEGQGNTDTQYF
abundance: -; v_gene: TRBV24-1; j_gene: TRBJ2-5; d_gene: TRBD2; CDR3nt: TGTGCCACCAGTCAGGGCGGGGGAGAGACCCAGTACTTC; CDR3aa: CATSQGGGETQYF
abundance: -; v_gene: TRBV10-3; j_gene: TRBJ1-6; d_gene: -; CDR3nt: TGTGCCAGCATTCCCAGTGGGGTGATGGGGGCCGATAATTCACCCCTCCACTTT; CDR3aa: CASIPSGVMGADNSPLHF
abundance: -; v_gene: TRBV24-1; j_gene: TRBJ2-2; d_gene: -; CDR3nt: TGTGCCACCAGTGACCCTGCCCCCCTCGGCGCCGGGGAGCTGTTTTTT; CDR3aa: CATSDPAPLGAGELFF
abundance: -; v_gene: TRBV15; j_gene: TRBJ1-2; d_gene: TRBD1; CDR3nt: TGTGCCACCAGCAGAGGCGGGGGCGAACAGGGGACGTATGGCTACACCTTC; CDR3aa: CATSRGGGEQGTYGYTF
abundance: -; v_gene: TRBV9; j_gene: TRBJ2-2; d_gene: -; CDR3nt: TGTGCCAGCAGCACACTAGCCGGGGAGCTGTTTTTT; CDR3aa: CASSTLAGELFF